One and the same sample provided the 13 T cell receptor beta chains below, sequenced in a study of early T cells in non-severe SARS-CoV-2 infection. TCRdb reprocessed the 5' RACE reads via MiXCR and lists one record per CDR3 protein. The sample includes 110,000 or so distinct CDR3 sequences, 12% of them seen just once. The material sequenced was whole blood. The source is an adult who was a healthcare worker with PCR-confirmed SARS-CoV-2 infection or an uninfected control (not recorded which).

This clonotype has a handful of counts. The V call is TRBV12-3 or TRBV12-4, the J call TRBJ2-7, with 11 bases aligning to TRBD2. With V trimmed by 5 bases and J by 6 bases, 15 bases remained unmatched. The CDR3 is 17 residues long. The CDR3 DNA is TGTGCCAGCAGTCGTAGGGGTTTAGCGGGAGGGCCGGTCGAGCAGTACTTC. Residues: CASSRRGLAGGPVEQYF.

This chain uses TRBV29-1 with TRBJ2-3, with D maybe TRBD1 (5 bases). Trimming took off 2 bases at V and 6 bases at J, with 9 bases between the two ends. The germline V gene encodes CDR1 SQVTM and CDR2 ANQGSEA. The CDR3 loop spans 12 amino acids. Written as DNA, the CDR3 is TGCAGCGTTGAAACAGGAGCGGATACGCAGTATTTT. The encoded protein is CSVETGADTQYF.

The chain joins TRBV10-2 to TRBJ1-6; 10 bases align to TRBD1. This CDR3 comprises 16 residues. The ends lost 7 bases at V and 8 bases at J; junction bases unmatched: 11. Germline lookup yields CDR1 WSHSY and CDR2 SAAADI. The CDR3 DNA sequence: TGCGCCAGCAAAACCGGGACAGGGGCGCGGGATTCACCCCTCCACTTT. Translating it yields CASKTGTGARDSPLHF.

The rearrangement links TRBV30 to TRBJ2-2, with TRBD1 as a possible D gene (5 bases). CDR1 and CDR2 (germline): GTSNPN, SVGIG (reference sequence). This CDR3 spans 15 amino acids. Deletions cut 3 bases from V and 2 bases from J, with 13 bases between. CDR3 nucleotide sequence: TGTGCCTGGAGACCCCCCGGACAAAACACCGGGGAGCTGTTTTTT. Its protein is CAWRPPGQNTGELFF.

In this sample, this clonotype turned up many times. The V gene is TRBV6-2 or TRBV6-3, the J gene TRBJ2-2; D is tentatively TRBD1 or TRBD2 (5 bases each). This CDR3 is built from 15 residues. Looked up from germline, CDR1 is MNHEY and CDR2 is SVGEGT. V was pared by 5 bases and J by 2 bases, with 12 bases between. The CDR3 here is CASSGPGPNTGELFF. CDR3 sequence (DNA): TGTGCCAGCAGTGGCCCGGGACCTAACACCGGGGAGCTGTTTTTT.

This clonotype was seen ten or more times. This rearrangement joins TRBV28 to TRBJ2-1; D is unclear. The CDR3 is 10 amino acids. Germline V CDR1 and CDR2: MDHEN, SYDVKM. The V end lost 4 bases, the J end lost 10 bases, and 5 bases lay between the germline ends. CDR3 region: CASSSREQFF. CDR3 DNA: TGTGCCAGCAGTTCCCGGGAGCAGTTCTTC.

In this sample, this clonotype turned up many times. The chain couples TRBV3-1 to TRBJ1-5; D is undetermined. V lost 4 bases and J lost 4, with 5 bases in between. The CDR3 has 12 amino acids. Germline-derived CDR1 and CDR2 are LGHDT and YNNKEL (reference sequence). The DNA of the CDR3 is TGTGCCAGCAGCCGCGGAAATCAGCCCCAGCATTTT. Translated: CASSRGNQPQHF.

This clonotype was recorded a few times. V is TRBV10-3 and J is TRBJ2-3; D gene ambiguous. This CDR3 has 12 amino acids. V lost 10 bases, J lost 4 bases, and 12 bases lay in between. CDR1 ENHRY and CDR2 SYGVKD come from the germline V gene. The CDR3 region is CANAGDPDTQYF. The CDR3 DNA sequence: TGTGCCAATGCAGGCGACCCAGATACGCAGTATTTT.

There are a few counts of this clonotype. The chain links TRBV6-6 to TRBJ2-4; possibly TRBD1 for D (6 bases). V lost 10 bases to trimming and J lost 4 bases, with 17 bases between them. CDR3 length equals 14 residues. Germline CDR1 reads MNHNY; CDR2 reads SVGAGI (reference sequence). The CDR3 DNA reads as TGTGCCACCTTGGACAGCCAGGGGAAAAACATTCAGTACTTC. This sequence encodes CATLDSQGKNIQYF.

In this sample, this clonotype turned up many times. The genes are TRBV6-5 and TRBJ2-7; no definite D call. V lost 0 bases and J lost 0, with 9 bases in between. Looked up from germline, CDR1 is MNHEY and CDR2 is SVGAGI. The CDR3 totals 15 residues. In DNA form, the CDR3 reads TGTGCCAGCAGTTACTCGACGCTGAGCTCCTACGAGCAGTACTTC. Its translation is CASSYSTLSSYEQYF.

This clonotype turned up a few times. The genes are TRBV18 and TRBJ2-6; D is perhaps TRBD2 (6 bases). The V gene lost 1 base and the J gene lost 1 base, with 14 bases spanning the gap. CDR1 KGHSH and CDR2 LQKENI come from the germline V gene. The CDR3 is made up of 18 amino acids. CDR3 nucleotide sequence: TGTGCCAGCTCACCACGTTTTAGCGGAACTTCTGGGGCCAACGTCCTGACTTTC. This encodes CASSPRFSGTSGANVLTF.

This clonotype was found many times. The chain joins TRBV12-3 or TRBV12-4 to TRBJ1-1; D remains unclear. CDR3 size: 14 residues. Trimming took 6 bases from V and 1 from J, leaving 12 bases between them. DNA for the CDR3: TGTGCCAGCAGGTATAGCGTTGCGAACACTGAAGCTTTCTTT. Protein: CASRYSVANTEAFF.

This chain connects TRBV28 to TRBJ1-2; D remains ambiguous. The CDR3 has 13 residues. From germline, CDR1 is MDHEN and CDR2 SYDVKM. The V and J ends lost 5 bases and 5 bases respectively, with 12 bases between them. The CDR3 spells CASSATRRYGYTF. The CDR3 DNA sequence: TGTGCCAGCAGTGCAACACGGAGGTATGGCTACACCTTC.